The T cell receptor (beta chain) under discussion was sequenced for a study of blood T cells in healthy people across ages. Study at large: Per two T cells, about one barcoded beta molecule was captured through template switching. General study points: Donor CMV infection status was unknown, possibly confounding age-related changes in expanded clonotypes. Long-lived donors had more naive CD4+ cells and higher diversity than aged donors.

About this clonotype itself: Its antigen is as yet unknown.

Trimming removed 8 bases at V and 3 bases at J, with 13 bases between. Germline V CDR1 and CDR2: LGHNA, YNFKEQ. The CDR3 is 14 amino acids. For the second PCR, which ran for about 6 to 11 cycles, a sample-barcoded 5' primer and a J-beta primer mix were used. TCRdb reanalysed the 5' RACE reads using MiXCR and keeps one entry per CDR3 protein. In the table there are roughly 1,300,000 distinct CDR3 sequences, 45% to 70% of which are singletons. Isolated per sample were at least 7 million PBMCs. The TCR sequence derives from a man aged 18-30 years in good health. V and J are TRBV4-2 and TRBJ2-2; D possibly uses TRBD1 or TRBD2 (5 bases each). Sequenced: blood. This chain's CDR3 is CASGPRGDTGELFF. The DNA for the CDR3 is TGTGCCAGCGGCCCACGAGGGGACACCGGGGAGCTGTTTTTT.